The 27 T cell receptor beta chains below come from one sample, sequenced in a study of identical twins. MiXCR was run by TCRdb on the 5' RACE reads, yielding one entry per CDR3 protein. The table includes 500,000 to 700,000 distinct CDR3 sequences, 7% to 7.5% detected once. This sample also appeared in a second study, on yellow fever vaccine responses in identical twins.

Sequenced input: PBMCs. Receptor source: a woman between 18 and 29 years old in good health.

The rearrangement joins TRBV20-1 to TRBJ2-1; weak D call: TRBD2 (6 bases). This CDR3 contains 15 residues. Per germline, CDR1 DFQATT and CDR2 SNEGSKA (reference sequence). V shed 6 bases and J shed 4 bases, with 19 bases lying between them. Here the CDR3 DNA reads TGCAGTGCCAATAGGGACTTCCAGCCATACAATGAGCAGTTCTTC. Amino acids: CSANRDFQPYNEQFF.

This rearrangement joins TRBV7-9 to TRBJ1-4, with no clear D. V gave up 0 bases and J gave up 5 bases, with 7 bases separating them. There are 14 residues in the CDR3. CDR1 SEHNR and CDR2 FQNEAQ come from the germline V gene (reference sequence). The CDR3 is CASSLAQLNEKLFF. The CDR3 bases are TGTGCCAGCAGCTTAGCCCAGTTAAATGAAAAACTGTTTTTT. Full variable domain (outside the CDR3, taken from reference TRBV7-9 and TRBJ1-4): DTGVSQNPRHKITKRGQNVTFRCDPISEHNRLYWYRQTLGQGPEFLTYFQNEAQLEKSRLLSDRFSAERPKGSFSTLEIQRTEQGDSAMYLCASSLAQLNEKLFFGSGTQLSVL.

The chain carries TRBV12-3 or TRBV12-4 and TRBJ2-1, with 7 positions matching TRBD2. V lost 5 bases to trimming and J lost 0 bases; unmatched junction nucleotides: 7. The CDR3 spans 16 residues. The CDR3 nucleotides read TGTGCCAGCAGTGTCGGGGGGACGAGCTCCTACAATGAGCAGTTCTTC. This sequence encodes CASSVGGTSSYNEQFF.

This clonotype was seen a few times. CDR3 sequence reads: CASSGGAPNEQFF. Written as DNA, the CDR3 is TGTGCCAGCAGTGGTGGAGCACCTAATGAGCAGTTCTTC. This chain links TRBV6-4 with TRBJ2-1; no definite D call. CDR1 is MRHNA and CDR2 is SNTAGT in the germline V gene. V was trimmed by 4 bases and J by 7 bases, leaving 11 bases between them. This CDR3 has 13 amino acids.

V and J are TRBV7-9 and TRBJ1-6; a weak D match, TRBD1 (6 bases). The ends were cut back, 5 bases at V and 9 bases at J, with 8 bases in the middle. Looked up from germline, CDR1 is SEHNR and CDR2 is FQNEAQ (reference sequence). The CDR3 has 12 amino acids. The CDR3 sequence is CASSAGVSPLHF. The CDR3 DNA sequence: TGTGCCAGCAGCGCAGGGGTTTCACCCCTCCACTTT.

The chain couples TRBV5-5 to TRBJ2-5; TRBD1 agrees at 8 bases. The trim removed 4 bases at V and 1 base at J, leaving 9 bases unmatched. The CDR3 runs to 16 residues. CDR1 is SGHKS, CDR2 YYEKEE, per germline (reference sequence). The CDR3 is CASSPQGATIQETQYF. The CDR3 nucleotides are TGTGCCAGCAGCCCCCAGGGGGCCACAATCCAAGAGACCCAGTACTTC.

With regard to this clonotype: A much larger clone lies one base from this, so it may be a read error. The V gene is TRBV7-8, the J gene TRBJ2-5; the D is unclear. Per the germline V gene, CDR1 is SGHVS and CDR2 is FQNEAQ. V lost 5 bases and J lost 3, with 19 bases in between. This CDR3 has 16 residues. The CDR3, as DNA: TGTGCCAGCAGCGCCAACCCGAAACTGTACAAAGAGACCCAGTACTTC. Translated, it gives CASSANPKLYKETQYF.

The CDR3 here is CASTPAKETQYF. The CDR3 DNA follows: TGTGCCAGCACCCCGGCCAAAGAGACCCAGTACTTC. The chain is built from TRBV13 and TRBJ2-5; D is unclear. This CDR3 is built from 12 residues. V dropped 7 bases and J dropped 3 bases, with 9 bases sitting between them. Germline CDR1 and CDR2: PRHDT and FYEKMQ (reference sequence).

The CDR3 protein is CASSHGTGGGNQPQHF. The CDR3 nucleotides are TGTGCCAGCAGCCATGGAACAGGGGGCGGCAATCAGCCCCAGCATTTT. V is TRBV12-3 or TRBV12-4 and J is TRBJ1-5; TRBD1 aligns across 9 bases. The CDR3 consists of 16 residues. The junction had 8 bases not matched to a gene; V was cut back by 6 bases and J by 2 bases.

This chain uses TRBV28 with TRBJ2-7; 7 bases line up with TRBD2. Germline CDR1 is MDHEN and CDR2 is SYDVKM. This CDR3 region has 15 residues. V lost 5 bases and J lost 2; bases outside the gene matches: 9. The CDR3 sequence: CASSPGASGPYEQYF. DNA of the CDR3: TGTGCCAGCAGTCCCGGGGCTAGCGGCCCCTACGAGCAGTACTTC.

The genes are TRBV29-1 and TRBJ2-1, with 12 bases matching TRBD2. J was trimmed by 9 bases and V by 6 bases; bases with no gene match: 9. Germline values: CDR1 SQVTM, CDR2 ANQGSEA. The CDR3 runs to 14 residues. CDR3 DNA: TGCAGCGTCCGACTAGCGGGAGTTGTAGGTGAGCAGTTCTTC. Translating gives CSVRLAGVVGEQFF.

This clonotype showed up many times. The genes are TRBV7-8 and TRBJ1-5; 9 nucleotides match TRBD1. Germline V CDR1 and CDR2: SGHVS, FQNEAQ. The CDR3 has 17 amino acids. The ends lost 1 base at V and 5 bases at J; junction bases unmatched: 9. CDR3 sequence: CASSLELAWTGDQPQHF. Here the CDR3 DNA reads TGTGCCAGCAGCTTAGAACTTGCCTGGACAGGGGATCAGCCCCAGCATTTT.

The rearrangement links TRBV7-9 to TRBJ2-6, with D maybe TRBD2 (5 bases). Germline-derived CDR1 and CDR2 are SEHNR and FQNEAQ (reference sequence). The CDR3 has 15 amino acids. V lost 5 bases and J lost 2, with 10 bases in between. In DNA form, the CDR3 reads TGTGCCAGCAGCCCACGGGGTGCTGGGGCCAACGTCCTGACTTTC. Protein sequence: CASSPRGAGANVLTF.

Remarks on this clonotype: A much larger clone differs from this one at a single base, so this may be a read error. The CDR3 does not end in the conserved phenylalanine or tryptophan, so this is likely a read error. The rearrangement uses TRBV27 and TRBJ2-3; D may be TRBD1 (6 bases). V lost 6 bases, J lost 6 bases, and 13 bases lay in between. CDR3 size: 13 residues. Germline CDR1 MNHEY, CDR2 SMNVEV (reference sequence). The CDR3 nucleotides read TGTGCCAGCAGACAGGGTTTCGGGGATACGCAGTATTCT. This encodes CASRQGFGDTQYS.

This clonotype was recorded at least ten times. The chain uses TRBV12-3 or TRBV12-4 and TRBJ1-6, with D maybe TRBD1 (5 bases). The CDR3 covers 14 residues. Trimming took 3 bases from V and 7 from J, leaving 10 bases between them. CDR3 sequence: CASSFGGANSPLHF. The CDR3 DNA is TGTGCCAGCAGTTTTGGGGGAGCCAATTCACCCCTCCACTTT.

This clonotype has just a few counts. This chain connects TRBV3-1 to TRBJ1-1; perhaps TRBD1 as D (5 bases). The CDR3 consists of 13 residues. V lost 4 bases, J lost 10 bases, and 16 bases lay in between. Germline lookup yields CDR1 LGHDT and CDR2 YNNKEL (reference sequence). CDR3 sequence: CASSPRGFNGAFF. In DNA, the CDR3 is TGTGCCAGCAGCCCCCGGGGCTTTAACGGAGCTTTCTTT.

There are many counts of this clonotype. The V call is TRBV28, the J call TRBJ1-5; TRBD1 aligns across 9 bases. Germline loops: CDR1 MDHEN, CDR2 SYDVKM. Trimming removed 3 bases from V and 5 bases from J; junction bases left unmatched: 2. This CDR3 region has 14 residues. The CDR3 region is CASSLGQGHQPQHF. CDR3 coding DNA: TGTGCCAGCAGTTTGGGACAGGGTCATCAGCCCCAGCATTTT. The full variable domain, in which reference TRBV28 and TRBJ1-5 provide the parts outside the CDR3, is DVKVTQSSRYLVKRTGEKVFLECVQDMDHENMFWYRQDPGLGLRLIYFSYDVKMKEKGDIPEGYSVSREKKERFSLILESASTNQTSMYLCASSLGQGHQPQHFGDGTRLSIL.

This clonotype was picked up a small number of times. V usage is TRBV10-3 and J usage is TRBJ2-7; 8 bases map to TRBD2. With V trimmed by 3 bases and J by 2 bases, 9 bases remained unmatched. Per germline, CDR1 ENHRY and CDR2 SYGVKD. The CDR3 is 16 amino acids. The CDR3 DNA sequence: TGTGCCATCAGTGACCGGACGACTAGCGAAACCTACGAGCAGTACTTC. Its protein product is CAISDRTTSETYEQYF.

The chain recombines TRBV3-1 with TRBJ1-2; D uncertain. CDR3 length equals 13 residues. Trimming left V 5 bases short and J 8 bases short, with 15 bases between. Germline V gene lookup returns CDR1 LGHDT and CDR2 YNNKEL (reference sequence). Here the CDR3 DNA reads TGTGCCAGCAGCATACGGTGGAATGGGGGCTACACCTTC. Its protein is CASSIRWNGGYTF.

In its sample, this clonotype was seen a few times. The CDR3 protein is CASSLNRGPADTQYF. Here the CDR3 DNA reads TGCGCCAGCAGCTTGAATAGGGGGCCAGCAGATACGCAGTATTTT. This rearrangement joins TRBV5-1 to TRBJ2-3; 7 bases are a match to TRBD1. This CDR3 is 15 amino acids long. J gave up 4 bases and V 1 base, and 6 bases lay outside the gene matches. Germline V gives CDR1 SGHRS, CDR2 YFSETQ.

The J gene is TRBJ2-7, the V gene TRBV28, with 7 bases fitting TRBD1. Trimming at V came to 5 bases and at J to 3 bases, leaving 7 bases not matched to a gene. The germline V gene has CDR1 MDHEN and CDR2 SYDVKM. This CDR3 spans 14 amino acids. DNA of the CDR3: TGTGCCAGCAGTCCTCCGGACAGGATCTACGAGCAGTACGTC. Its protein is CASSPPDRIYEQYV.

There are a few counts of this clonotype. The chain uses TRBV20-1 and TRBJ2-1; 14 positions agree with TRBD2. With V trimmed by 4 bases and J by 8 bases, 7 bases remained unmatched. CDR3 size: 15 residues. Germline CDR1 and CDR2: DFQATT and SNEGSKA (reference sequence). The DNA for the CDR3 is TGCAGTGCTACCCGGGGGACTAGCGGGAGCGATGAGCAGTTCTTC. Translating it yields CSATRGTSGSDEQFF.

This clonotype was counted at least ten times. V usage is TRBV4-1 and J usage is TRBJ1-2, with 7 positions matching TRBD1. The CDR3 totals 16 residues. V trimming: 2 bases; J trimming: 5 bases; junction bases outside the gene matches: 11. Per germline, CDR1 MGHRA and CDR2 YSYEKL. The CDR3 protein is CASSQRGRDRSYGYTF. In DNA form, the CDR3 reads TGCGCCAGCAGCCAAAGGGGGCGGGACAGATCGTATGGCTACACCTTC.

This clonotype was detected ten times or more. One junction end disagrees with the germline gene, perhaps due to a read error. This chain uses TRBV28 with TRBJ2-1; D call uncertain. Germline CDR1 and CDR2: MDHEN and SYDVKM. CDR3 length: 13 residues. The CDR3 DNA is TGCGCCAGCAGCTTGGGCAGCTACAATGAGCAGTTCTTC. Encoded protein: CASSLGSYNEQFF.

The rearrangement links TRBV5-1 to TRBJ1-2; D remains unclear. Trimming shortened V by 0 bases and J by 2 bases, and 5 bases separated the two germline ends. The CDR3 covers 13 residues. The germline V gene has CDR1 SGHRS and CDR2 YFSETQ. The CDR3 DNA is TGCGCCAGCAGCTTGGTTCCGAACTATGGCTACACCTTC. Translated, it gives CASSLVPNYGYTF.

This clonotype was detected only a few times. This chain links TRBV3-1 with TRBJ2-3; no reliable D call. V lost 3 bases, J lost 3 bases, and 7 bases lay in between. CDR1 and CDR2 (germline): LGHDT, YNNKEL (reference sequence). CDR3 length: 13 amino acids. Here the CDR3 reads CASSHGTTDTQYF. CDR3 sequence (DNA): TGTGCCAGCAGCCATGGCACGACAGATACGCAGTATTTT.

This clonotype was found many times. The V call is TRBV7-9, the J call TRBJ1-6; 9 nucleotides align to TRBD1. V lost 4 bases, J lost 9 bases, and 4 bases stayed unmatched. CDR1 and CDR2 (germline): SEHNR, FQNEAQ (reference sequence). There are 14 residues in the CDR3. CDR3 loop: CASSYGTGISPLHF. The CDR3 DNA follows: TGTGCCAGCAGCTACGGGACAGGGATTTCACCCCTCCACTTT.